This is a list of T cell receptor beta chains from one sample in a study of T cell responses to AZD1222 COVID-19 vaccine. The assay was immunoSEQ multiplex PCR, and TCRdb's table has in-frame clones only and misses some. This sample has fewer than 200,000 clones; 70% to 90% occur once, and the top ten carry about 1%. This material consisted of peripheral blood, taken 28 days after the second AZD1222 dose. The receptors were gathered from an adult who received the AZD1222 COVID-19 vaccine. Both conserved end residues are part of each CDR3.

j_gene	v_gene	CDR3aa
TRBJ1-1	TRBV4-3	CASSPQGTGAEAFF
TRBJ2-3	TRBV4-1	CASRSPGQSTDTQYF
TRBJ1-2	TRBV2	CASSAGQSTNYGYTF
TRBJ1-4	TRBV12-5	CASGVGQGTNEKLFF
TRBJ1-2	TRBV7-8	CASSYDPGGGYTF
TRBJ2-1	TRBV6-5	CASSYSGKAQFF
TRBJ1-1	TRBV5-4	CASSLARDMNTEAFF
TRBJ1-1	TRBV6-5	CASSRPGQGEAFF
TRBJ1-2	TRBV5-4	CASTLIGTNYGYTF
TRBJ1-1	TRBV5-8	CASSLGGTTEAFF
TRBJ2-1	TRBV10-3	CAISGVGGGNNNEQFF
TRBJ1-2	TRBV6-1	CASSETGARGSYTF
TRBJ2-7	TRBV2	CASSERLVKVEQYF
TRBJ2-1	TRBV5-1	CASSPGSVMYNEQFF
TRBJ2-7	TRBV15	CATSRTQLAGVRHEQYF
TRBJ2-2	TRBV11-3	CASSLNLARTGELFF
TRBJ2-7	TRBV27	CASSLSTGYEQYF
TRBJ1-2	TRBV15	CATTKGRENYGYTF
TRBJ1-6	TRBV19	CASSLQQTNSPLHF
TRBJ2-1	TRBV6-1	CASSDDYNEQFF
TRBJ1-1	TRBV19	CASRYGEWRDEAFF
TRBJ2-7	TRBV10-1	CASSDRKGNYEQYF
TRBJ2-7	TRBV1	CTSSTGLASDEQYF
TRBJ2-3	TRBV7-2	CASSLVGAGASTDTQYF
TRBJ1-2	TRBV4-1	CASSQGTGAGYTF
TRBJ1-1	TRBV5-3	CARSLCEVKETEAFF
TRBJ2-3	TRBV15	CATGVPTGVTDTQYF
TRBJ1-1	TRBV5-5	CASSFSLTGQGRTEAFF
TRBJ1-3	TRBV5-1	CASSLSGSLGGNTIYF
TRBJ2-7	TRBV5-4	CASSLGGVPSYEQYF
TRBJ2-7	TRBV4-2	CASSQVGSDGSYEQYF
TRBJ1-1	TRBV5-4	CASTPRGADTEAFF
TRBJ1-6	TRBV3-1/TRBV3-2	CASSQGGDNSPLHF
TRBJ2-7	TRBV3-1/TRBV3-2	CASSQDGGYYPYEQYF
TRBJ2-5	TRBV4-1	CASSQKEETQYF
TRBJ1-5	TRBV4-1	CASSQDPGGYNQPQHF
TRBJ2-4	TRBV2	CASRAGTGQQIAKNIQYF
TRBJ2-4	TRBV3-1/TRBV3-2	CASSPLRGKNIQYF
TRBJ1-4	TRBV14	CASSTRDREEKLFF
TRBJ2-7	TRBV5-1	CASSAGLAVYEQYF
TRBJ1-3	TRBV11-2	CASSLVGQVSGNTIYF